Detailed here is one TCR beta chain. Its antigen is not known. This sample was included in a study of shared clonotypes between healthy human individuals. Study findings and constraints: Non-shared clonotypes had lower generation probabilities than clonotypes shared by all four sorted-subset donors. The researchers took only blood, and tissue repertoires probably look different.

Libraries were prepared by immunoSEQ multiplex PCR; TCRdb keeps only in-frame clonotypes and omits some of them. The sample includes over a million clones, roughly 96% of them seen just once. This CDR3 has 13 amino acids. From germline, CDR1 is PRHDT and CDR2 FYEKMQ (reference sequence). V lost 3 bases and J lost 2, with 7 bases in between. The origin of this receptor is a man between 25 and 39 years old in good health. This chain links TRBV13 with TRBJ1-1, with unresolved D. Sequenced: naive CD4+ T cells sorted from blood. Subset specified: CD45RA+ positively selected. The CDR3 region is CASSFGDNTEAFF. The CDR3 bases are TGTGCCAGCAGCTTCGGGGATAACACTGAAGCTTTCTTT.